Listed here are 3 T cell receptor beta chains from one sample, sequenced in a study of beta chain features in type 1 diabetes. What was sequenced were expressed TCRB transcripts, since all of the isolated RNA had been reverse transcribed. The table came from immunoSEQ multiplex PCR; TCRdb's copy has only in-frame clones and leaves some out. The data show under 800,000 clones, 15% to 17% seen once. The specimen was naive CD4+ T cells from blood. The receptors were gathered from a man aged 18 to 30 in good health.

This clone was recorded a few times. The chain has TRBV4-1 and TRBJ1-2; D gene unclear. Looked up from germline, CDR1 is MGHRA and CDR2 is YSYEKL. Trimming removed 8 bases from V and 7 bases from J, with 11 bases in between. The CDR3 has 11 residues. The CDR3 here is CASQGKIGYTF. The CDR3, as DNA: TGCGCCAGCCAAGGGAAGATTGGCTACACCTTC.

This clone was counted a few times. V gene TRBV19 combines with J gene TRBJ2-7; TRBD2 matches 7 bases. Trimming removed 2 bases from V and 0 bases from J; junction bases left unmatched: 4. The CDR3 spans 15 residues. In germline, CDR1 is LNHDA, CDR2 SQIVND (reference sequence). CDR3: CASSILAGVSYEQYF. In DNA, the CDR3 is TGTGCCAGTAGTATACTGGCGGGAGTCTCCTACGAGCAGTACTTC.

This clone has just a few counts. V and J are TRBV5-1 and TRBJ2-5; TRBD1 matches 9 bases. Germline V gene data show CDR1 as SGHRS and CDR2 as YFSETQ. V lost 3 bases and J lost 5; bases outside the gene matches: 8. This CDR3 has 15 residues. The CDR3 DNA reads as TGCGCCAGCAGCTACCGACAGGGGGAAAGTGAGACCCAGTACTTC. Its translation: CASSYRQGESETQYF. The whole variable domain, remainder taken from reference TRBV5-1 and TRBJ2-5, is KAGVTQTPRYLIKTRGQQVTLSCSPISGHRSVSWYQQTPGQGLQFLFEYFSETQRNKGNFPGRFSGRQFSNSRSEMNVSTLELGDSALYLCASSYRQGESETQYFGPGTRLLVL.